This record covers a single T cell receptor beta chain. V was pared by 3 bases and J by 3 bases, with 6 bases between. CDR3 length: 14 residues. The germline V gene encodes CDR1 LNHDA and CDR2 SQIVND (reference sequence). Original methodology: The assay estimated nucleated cells by amplifying reference gene primers. Using immunoSEQ multiplex PCR, the repertoire was profiled, and TCRdb retains in-frame clones only, with some absent. D and trimming were read from the DNA, whereas the V and J calls and clone size are those reported in that table. The data hold roughly 64,000 clones, with 86% observed a single time. The data belong to a study of blood T cell repertoires in COVID-19.

This clonotype was obtained from a man between 50 and 59 years old with active COVID-19. The chain has TRBV19 and TRBJ2-6; unclear D gene. The source material was peripheral blood. CDR3 protein: CASSINVGANVLTF. DNA for the CDR3: TGTGCCAGTAGTATCAATGTTGGGGCCAACGTCCTGACTTTC. Based on the CDR3 plus reference TRBV19 and TRBJ2-6, the full variable domain is DGGITQSPKYLFRKEGQNVTLSCEQNLNHDAMYWYRQDPGQGLRLIYYSQIVNDFQKGDIAEGYSVSREKKESFPLTVTSAQKNPTAFYLCASSINVGANVLTFGAGSRLTVL.